The TCR beta chain described here comes from a study of T cells in Graves' hyperthyroidism and ophthalmopathy. Study context: Peripheral blood was obtained at initial diagnosis, preceding any treatment. Overall study findings and caveats: Peripheral blood also featured most of the thyroid clonotypes expanded above 0.001.

CDR1 is LNHNV, CDR2 YYDKDF, per germline (reference sequence). The CDR3 covers 17 residues. V was clipped by 1 base and J by 0 bases, with 13 bases between them. Hyperthyroidism had been newly diagnosed in patients aged 18 to 65, and its duration was under 2 months. PBMCs were derived from around 10 ml fresh peripheral blood. As to this clonotype: The antigen remains undetermined.

The TCR beta CDR3 regions underwent amplification using RNA transcripts as the source. TCR CDR3 regions were first amplified by RT-PCR with HTBI primers. TCRdb ran MiXCR on the multiplex PCR reads and lists one entry per CDR3 protein. The sample yields hundreds of thousands of distinct CDR3 sequences, 14% to 15% seen once. The sequenced material came from blood. This receptor was identified in a woman younger than 45 with Graves' hyperthyroidism. V and J are TRBV15 and TRBJ2-1; possibly TRBD2 for D (5 bases). CDR3: CATSRVLQRDSYNEQFF. The CDR3 DNA follows: TGTGCCACCAGCAGAGTTTTACAGAGGGACTCCTACAATGAGCAGTTCTTC.